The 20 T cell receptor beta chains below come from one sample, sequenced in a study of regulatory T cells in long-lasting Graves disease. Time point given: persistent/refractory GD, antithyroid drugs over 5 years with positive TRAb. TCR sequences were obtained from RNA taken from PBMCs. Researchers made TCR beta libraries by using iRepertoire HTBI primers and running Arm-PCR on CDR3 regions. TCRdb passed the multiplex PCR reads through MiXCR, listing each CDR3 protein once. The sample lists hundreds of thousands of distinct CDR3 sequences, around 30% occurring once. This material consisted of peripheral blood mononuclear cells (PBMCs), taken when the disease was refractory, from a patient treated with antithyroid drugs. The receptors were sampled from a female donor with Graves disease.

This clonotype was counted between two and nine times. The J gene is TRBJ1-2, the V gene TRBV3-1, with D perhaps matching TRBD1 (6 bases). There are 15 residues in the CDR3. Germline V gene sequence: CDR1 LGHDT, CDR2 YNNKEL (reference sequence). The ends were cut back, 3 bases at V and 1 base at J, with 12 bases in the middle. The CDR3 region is CASSQGQVINYGYTF. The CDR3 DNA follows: TGTGCCAGCAGCCAGGGACAAGTTATTAACTATGGCTACACCTTC.

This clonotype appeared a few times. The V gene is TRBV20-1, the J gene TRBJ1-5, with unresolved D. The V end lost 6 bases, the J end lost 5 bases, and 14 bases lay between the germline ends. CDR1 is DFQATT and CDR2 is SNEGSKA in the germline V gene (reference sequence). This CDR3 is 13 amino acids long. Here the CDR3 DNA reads TGCAGTGCCTCCCGCGATGGGGATCAGCCCCAGCATTTT. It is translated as CSASRDGDQPQHF.

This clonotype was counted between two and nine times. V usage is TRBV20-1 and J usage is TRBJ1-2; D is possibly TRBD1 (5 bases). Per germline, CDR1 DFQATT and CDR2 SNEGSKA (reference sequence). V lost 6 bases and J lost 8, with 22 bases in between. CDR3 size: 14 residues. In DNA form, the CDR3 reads TGCAGTGCCCAAAAAGGGGACCGGGGTCTGGGCTACACCTTC. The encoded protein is CSAQKGDRGLGYTF.

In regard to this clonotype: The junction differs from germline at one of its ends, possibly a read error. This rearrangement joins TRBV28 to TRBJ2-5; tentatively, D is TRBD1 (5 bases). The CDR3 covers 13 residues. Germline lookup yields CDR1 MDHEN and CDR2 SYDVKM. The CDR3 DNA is TGTACCAGCAGTTTATCAGGGTTGGGGACCCAGTACTTC. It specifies CTSSLSGLGTQYF.

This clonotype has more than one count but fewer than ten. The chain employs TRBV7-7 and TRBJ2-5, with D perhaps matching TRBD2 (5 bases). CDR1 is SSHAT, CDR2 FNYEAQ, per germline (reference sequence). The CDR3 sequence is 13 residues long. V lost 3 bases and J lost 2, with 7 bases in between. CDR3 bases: TGTGCCAGCAGCTTGACTATACAAGAGACCCAGTACTTC. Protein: CASSLTIQETQYF.

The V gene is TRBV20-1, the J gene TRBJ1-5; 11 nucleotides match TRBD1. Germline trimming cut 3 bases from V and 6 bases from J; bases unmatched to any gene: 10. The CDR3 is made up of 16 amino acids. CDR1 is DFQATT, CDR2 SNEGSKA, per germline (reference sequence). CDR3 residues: CSASSGGGQGAQPQHF. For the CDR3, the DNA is TGCAGTGCTAGTTCAGGGGGAGGACAGGGGGCTCAGCCCCAGCATTTT.

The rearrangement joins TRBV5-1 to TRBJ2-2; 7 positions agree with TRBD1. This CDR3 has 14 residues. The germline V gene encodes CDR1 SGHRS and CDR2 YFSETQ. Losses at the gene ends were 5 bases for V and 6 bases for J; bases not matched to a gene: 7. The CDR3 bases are TGCGCCAGCAGTACGACAGGGTTTCCCGGGGAGCTGTTTTTT. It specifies CASSTTGFPGELFF.

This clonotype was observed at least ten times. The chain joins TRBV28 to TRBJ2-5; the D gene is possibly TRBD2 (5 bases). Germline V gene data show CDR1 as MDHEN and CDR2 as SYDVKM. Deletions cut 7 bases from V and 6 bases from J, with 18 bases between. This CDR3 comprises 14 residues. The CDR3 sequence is CASTTRVMEQTQYF. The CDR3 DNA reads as TGTGCCAGCACGACGAGGGTGATGGAGCAGACCCAGTACTTC.

The CDR3 loop is CAASRGTEAFF. The CDR3 DNA reads as TGTGCCGCAAGTCGGGGCACTGAAGCTTTCTTT. The rearrangement links TRBV10-3 to TRBJ1-1; no clear D gene. Germline V CDR1 and CDR2: ENHRY, SYGVKD. This CDR3 region has 11 residues. V dropped 11 bases and J dropped 4 bases, with 11 bases sitting between them.

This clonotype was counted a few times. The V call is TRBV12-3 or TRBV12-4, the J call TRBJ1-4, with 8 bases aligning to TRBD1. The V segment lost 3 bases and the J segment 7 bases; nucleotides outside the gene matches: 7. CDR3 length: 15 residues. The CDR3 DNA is TGTGCCAGCAGTTTGGGGCCAGGGGGCCGTGAAAAACTGTTTTTT. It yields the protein CASSLGPGGREKLFF.

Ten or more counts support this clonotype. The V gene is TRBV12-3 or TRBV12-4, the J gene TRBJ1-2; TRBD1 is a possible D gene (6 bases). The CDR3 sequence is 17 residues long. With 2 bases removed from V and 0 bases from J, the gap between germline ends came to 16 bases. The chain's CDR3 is CASSLKGGDWSNYGYTF. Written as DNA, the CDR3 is TGTGCCAGCAGTTTAAAGGGGGGGGATTGGTCTAACTATGGCTACACCTTC.

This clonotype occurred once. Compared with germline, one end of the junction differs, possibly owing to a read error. CDR3 protein: CTSSKGAEAYEQYF. The CDR3 nucleotides are TGCACCAGCAGCAAGGGGGCTGAGGCCTACGAGCAGTACTTC. This chain connects TRBV5-1 to TRBJ2-7; TRBD1 matches at 7 bases. Germline assignment: CDR1 SGHRS and CDR2 YFSETQ. CDR3 length: 14 residues.

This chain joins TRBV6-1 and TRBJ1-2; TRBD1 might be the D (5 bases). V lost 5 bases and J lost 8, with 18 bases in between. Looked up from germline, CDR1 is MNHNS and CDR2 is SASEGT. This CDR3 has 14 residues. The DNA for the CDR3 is TGTGCCAGCAGTCAACTATCCACAGGTGCAGGCTACACCTTC. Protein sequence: CASSQLSTGAGYTF.

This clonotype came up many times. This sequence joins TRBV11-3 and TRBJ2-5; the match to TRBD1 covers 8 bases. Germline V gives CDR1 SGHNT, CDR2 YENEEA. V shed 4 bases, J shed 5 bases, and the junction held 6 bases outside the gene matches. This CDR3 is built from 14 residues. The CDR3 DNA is TGTGCCAGCAGCTCAGGGGGCTATGGGGAGACCCAGTACTTC. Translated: CASSSGGYGETQYF.

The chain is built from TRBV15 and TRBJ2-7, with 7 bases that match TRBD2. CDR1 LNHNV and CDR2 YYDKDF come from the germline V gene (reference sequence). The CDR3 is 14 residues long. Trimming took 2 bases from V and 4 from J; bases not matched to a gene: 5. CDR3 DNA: TGTGCCACCAGCAGATCCCTGGGGGGGTACGAGCAGTACTTC. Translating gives CATSRSLGGYEQYF. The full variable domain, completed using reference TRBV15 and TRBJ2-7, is DAMVIQNPRYQVTQFGKPVTLSCSQTLNHNVMYWYQQKSSQAPKLLFHYYDKDFNNEADTPDNFQSRRPNTSFCFLDIRSPGLGDTAMYLCATSRSLGGYEQYFGPGTRLTVT.

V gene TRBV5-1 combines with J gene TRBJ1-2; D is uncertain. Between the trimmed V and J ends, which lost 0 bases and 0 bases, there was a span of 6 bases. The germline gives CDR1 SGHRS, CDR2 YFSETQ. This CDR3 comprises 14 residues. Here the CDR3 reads CASSLDSTNYGYTF. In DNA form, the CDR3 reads TGCGCCAGCAGCTTGGACAGCACTAACTATGGCTACACCTTC.

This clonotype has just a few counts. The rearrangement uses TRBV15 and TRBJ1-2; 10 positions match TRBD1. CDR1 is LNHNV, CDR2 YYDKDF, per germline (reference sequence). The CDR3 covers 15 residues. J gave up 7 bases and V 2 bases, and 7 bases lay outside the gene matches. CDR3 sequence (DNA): TGTGCCACCAGCAGAACTCGACAGGGGGCCAGTGGCTACACCTTC. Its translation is CATSRTRQGASGYTF.

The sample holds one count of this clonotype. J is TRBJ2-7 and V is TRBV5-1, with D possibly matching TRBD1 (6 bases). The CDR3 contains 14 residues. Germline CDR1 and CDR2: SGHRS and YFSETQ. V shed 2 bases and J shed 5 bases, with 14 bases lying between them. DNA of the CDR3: TGCGCCAGCAGCTTAGTACAGGGAATCGACGAGCAGTACTTC. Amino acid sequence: CASSLVQGIDEQYF.

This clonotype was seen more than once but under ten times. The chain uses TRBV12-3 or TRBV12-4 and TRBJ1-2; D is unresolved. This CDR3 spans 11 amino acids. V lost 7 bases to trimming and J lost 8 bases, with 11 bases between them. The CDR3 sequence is CASMGGSGYTF. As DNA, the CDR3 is TGTGCCAGCATGGGAGGTTCGGGCTACACCTTC.

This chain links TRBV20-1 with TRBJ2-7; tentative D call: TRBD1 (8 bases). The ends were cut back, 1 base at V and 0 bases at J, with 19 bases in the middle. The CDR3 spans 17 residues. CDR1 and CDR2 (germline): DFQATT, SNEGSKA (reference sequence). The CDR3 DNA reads TGCAGTGCTAGAGTTTTGGGGGGGACAGGAGACTCCTACGAGCAGTACTTC. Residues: CSARVLGGTGDSYEQYF.